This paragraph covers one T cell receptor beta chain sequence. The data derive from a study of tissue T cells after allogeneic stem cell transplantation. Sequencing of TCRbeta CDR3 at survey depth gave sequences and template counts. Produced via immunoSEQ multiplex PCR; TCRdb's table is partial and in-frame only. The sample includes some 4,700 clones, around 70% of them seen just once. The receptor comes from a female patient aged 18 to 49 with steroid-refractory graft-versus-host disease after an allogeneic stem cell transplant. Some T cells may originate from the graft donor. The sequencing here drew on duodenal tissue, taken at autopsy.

The CDR3: CASSLYRGPRYGYTF. CDR3 coding DNA: TGTGCCAGCAGTTTATACAGGGGGCCAAGGTATGGCTACACCTTC. The V call is TRBV27, the J call TRBJ1-2, with 9 positions matching TRBD1. CDR1 and CDR2 from the germline V gene are MNHEY and SMNVEV (reference sequence). Unmatched junction bases numbered 5, after V lost 1 base and J lost 5 bases. The CDR3 totals 15 residues.